This T cell receptor beta chain was recovered during a study of shared clonotypes between healthy human individuals. General study results and limits: In a few donors, around 5.5% of naive CD4 clonotypes appeared in common.

Genomic DNA of each subset was evenly split across several immunoSEQ plates. TCRdb's copy holds only in-frame clones and misses some; the assay was immunoSEQ multiplex PCR. The table shows under 650,000 clones, with about 96% occurring only once. Recent acute infections and vaccinations were absent in the healthy HIV-negative adult donors. Germline values: CDR1 KGHSH, CDR2 LQKENI. The CDR3 spans 14 residues. Trimming took off 0 bases at V and 3 bases at J, with 9 bases between the two ends. Worth noting for this clone: The antigen is undetermined.

Sequencing was carried out using naive CD4+ T cells sorted from blood. Noted subset: CD45RA+ positively selected. The sequence derives from a woman aged 25 to 39 in good health. The chain has TRBV18 and TRBJ2-7; D gene unclear. DNA for the CDR3: TGTGCCAGCTCACCACCGACGGATCTCTACGAGCAGTACTTC. Protein: CASSPPTDLYEQYF.